The T cell receptor (beta chain) described here comes from a study of vaccination effects on CD4 cells after COVID-19. On this clone itself: Its antigen remains unidentified.

Pools of viral peptides were used by the ViraFEST assay to expand antigen-specific CD4+ T cells ahead of sequencing. Isolation of CD4+ T cells took place after about 10 days of culture. In the vaccine recipients, nucleocapsid antibodies were negative and there was no prior SARS-CoV-2 infection. It was on days 3 and 7 that half the medium was replaced with IL-2 medium. Germline lookup yields CDR1 SGDLS and CDR2 YYNGEE. Trimming cost V 0 bases and J 4 bases; bases outside gene matches: 8. This CDR3 is 18 amino acids long. TCRdb's copy holds only in-frame clones and misses some; the assay was immunoSEQ multiplex PCR. The sample consists of some 52,000 clones, 79% of them appearing once. General observations from the study: Pronounced clonal contraction occurred in clones induced by infection and by vaccine late after vaccination. Just 1 of 255 vaccine-induced clones in healthy recipients was cross-reactive. Recruitment yielded few convalescent patients, and the study had no early post-infection timepoints.

The source material was CD4+ T cells from PBMCs cultured with HCoV-OC43 spike peptides, sampled before COVID-19 vaccination. The subset is: HCoV-OC43 spike overlapping peptide pool stimulation. The V call is TRBV9, the J call TRBJ2-1; 12 nucleotides align to TRBD2. This clonotype originated in a human donor who received a COVID-19 vaccine. CDR3 coding DNA: TGTGCCAGCAGCGTAGGGCTAGCGGGGGGGGGACCGTACAATGAGCAGTTCTTC. The encoded protein is CASSVGLAGGGPYNEQFF. Filled out from reference TRBV9 and TRBJ2-1, the complete variable domain reads DSGVTQTPKHLITATGQRVTLRCSPRSGDLSVYWYQQSLDQGLQFLIQYYNGEERAKGNILERFSAQQFPDLHSELNLSSLELGDSALYFCASSVGLAGGGPYNEQFFGPGTRLTVL.